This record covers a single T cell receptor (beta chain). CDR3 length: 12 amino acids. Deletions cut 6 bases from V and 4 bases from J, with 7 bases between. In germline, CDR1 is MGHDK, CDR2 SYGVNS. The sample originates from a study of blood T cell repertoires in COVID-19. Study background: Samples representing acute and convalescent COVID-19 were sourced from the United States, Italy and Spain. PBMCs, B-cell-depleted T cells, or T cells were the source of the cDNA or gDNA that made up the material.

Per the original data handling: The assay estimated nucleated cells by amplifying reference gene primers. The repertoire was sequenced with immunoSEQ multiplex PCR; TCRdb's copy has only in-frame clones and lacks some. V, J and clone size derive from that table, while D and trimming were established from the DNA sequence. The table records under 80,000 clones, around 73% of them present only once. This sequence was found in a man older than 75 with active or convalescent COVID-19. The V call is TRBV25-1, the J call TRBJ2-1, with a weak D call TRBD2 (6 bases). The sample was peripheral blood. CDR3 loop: CASRRGYNEQFF. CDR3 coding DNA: TGTGCCAGCAGACGGGGGTACAATGAGCAGTTCTTC.